A selection of T cell receptor beta chains follows, all from one sample in a study of blood T cell repertoires in COVID-19. Measured with immunoSEQ multiplex PCR; TCRdb has only the in-frame clones, and not every one. The sample yields some 150,000 clones, approximately 90% seen once. The specimen was peripheral blood. These receptors all stem from a woman aged 50 to 60 with acute or convalescent COVID-19. The CDR3 runs from the conserved cysteine through the conserved F or W. A D gene is named only where the DNA matches it firmly. A row's size may be missing; if present it is once, few, many or a size class.

V gene	D gene	clone size	J gene	CDR3 protein	CDR3 DNA
TRBV6-5	TRBD1	NA	TRBJ1-5	CASSPTGGHQPQHF	TGTGCCAGCAGTCCGACAGGGGGGCATCAGCCCCAGCATTTT
TRBV28	NA	NA	TRBJ1-5	CASSIPGYSNQPQHF	TGTGCCAGCAGTATACCAGGTTATAGCAATCAGCCCCAGCATTTT
TRBV7-8	TRBD1	NA	TRBJ1-2	CASSLEGQSYGYTF	TGTGCCAGCAGCTTAGAGGGACAGAGCTATGGCTACACCTTC
TRBV7-8	TRBD2	NA	TRBJ2-7	CASSSPGLAGGEQYF	TGTGCCAGCAGCTCTCCGGGACTAGCGGGAGGTGAGCAGTACTTC
TRBV27	NA	NA	TRBJ1-5	CASSAKQGYGNQPQHF	TGTGCCAGCAGTGCAAAACAGGGCTATGGCAATCAGCCCCAGCATTTT
TRBV10-2	NA	NA	TRBJ2-4	CASSVSDSNIQYF	TGCGCCAGCAGTGTAAGCGATTCAAACATTCAGTACTTC
TRBV9	NA	NA	TRBJ2-3	CASSVYSQGTTDTQYF	TGTGCCAGCAGCGTATATAGTCAGGGCACCACAGATACGCAGTATTTT
TRBV9	TRBD1	NA	TRBJ2-2	CASSPRTGGPPNTGELFF	TGTGCCAGCAGCCCCCGGACAGGGGGCCCCCCGAACACCGGGGAGCTGTTTTTT
TRBV5-4	NA	NA	TRBJ2-5	CASSLYWRLETQYF	TGTGCCAGCAGCCTTTACTGGAGGTTGGAGACCCAGTACTTC
TRBV28	TRBD2	NA	TRBJ2-3	CASSFRGGGTSESDTQYF	TGTGCCAGCAGTTTTAGAGGGGGAGGGACTAGCGAATCAGATACGCAGTATTTT
TRBV6-5	TRBD1	NA	TRBJ2-7	CASAPGQSYEQYF	TGTGCCAGCGCCCCGGGACAGAGCTACGAGCAGTACTTC
TRBV9	TRBD1	once	TRBJ2-5	CASSQGQGEETQYF	TGTGCCAGCAGCCAGGGACAGGGAGAAGAGACCCAGTACTTC
TRBV14	NA	NA	TRBJ2-1	CASSQELRVISYNEQFF	TGTGCCAGCAGCCAAGAACTACGGGTAATCTCCTACAATGAGCAGTTCTTC
TRBV7-8	TRBD2	few	TRBJ2-7	CASSFSGRAYEQYF	TGTGCCAGCAGCTTTAGCGGGAGGGCCTACGAGCAGTACTTC
TRBV18	TRBD2	NA	TRBJ2-4	CASSPPLGIGLARAIQYF	TGTGCCAGCTCACCACCGTTGGGTATAGGACTAGCACGGGCCATTCAGTACTTC
TRBV27	NA	NA	TRBJ2-1	CASRVLANENEQFF	TGTGCCAGCAGGGTGCTAGCGAATGAGAATGAGCAGTTCTTC
TRBV6-5	NA	once	TRBJ2-2	CASSYTGQNTGELFF	TGTGCCAGCAGTTACACCGGACAGAACACCGGGGAGCTGTTTTTT
TRBV27	TRBD1	NA	TRBJ1-5	CASRRTGSNQPQHF	TGTGCCAGCAGGAGGACAGGGAGCAATCAGCCCCAGCATTTT
TRBV7-8	NA	NA	TRBJ1-1	CASSLGRNTEAFF	TGTGCCAGCAGCCTGGGGCGGAACACTGAAGCTTTCTTT
TRBV19	NA	NA	TRBJ1-1	CASISRGRFTEAFF	TGTGCCAGTATCTCCAGAGGGCGGTTCACTGAAGCTTTCTTT
TRBV30	NA	NA	TRBJ2-6	CAWDRSGGANVLTF	TGTGCCTGGGACAGGTCAGGTGGGGCCAACGTCCTGACTTTC
TRBV27	TRBD1	NA	TRBJ2-1	CASSSPRDRGTNEQFF	TGTGCCAGCAGTTCCCCTCGGGACAGGGGCACAAATGAGCAGTTCTTC